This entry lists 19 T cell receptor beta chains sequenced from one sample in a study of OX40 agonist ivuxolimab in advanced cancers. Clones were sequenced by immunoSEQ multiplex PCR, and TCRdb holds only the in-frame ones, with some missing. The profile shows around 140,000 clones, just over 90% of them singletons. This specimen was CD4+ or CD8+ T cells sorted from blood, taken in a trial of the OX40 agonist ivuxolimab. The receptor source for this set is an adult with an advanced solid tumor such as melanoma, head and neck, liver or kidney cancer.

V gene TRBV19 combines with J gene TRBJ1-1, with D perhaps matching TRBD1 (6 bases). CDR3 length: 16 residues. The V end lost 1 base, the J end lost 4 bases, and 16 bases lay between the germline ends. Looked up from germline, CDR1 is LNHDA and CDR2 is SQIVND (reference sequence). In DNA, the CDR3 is TGTGCCAGTAGTATAGGTTTTACAGGGTTGAGCACTGAAGCTTTCTTT. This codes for CASSIGFTGLSTEAFF.

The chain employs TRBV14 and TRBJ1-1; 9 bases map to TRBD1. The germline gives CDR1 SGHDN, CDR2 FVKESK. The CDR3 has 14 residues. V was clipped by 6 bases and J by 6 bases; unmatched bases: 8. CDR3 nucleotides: TGTGCCAGCAGAGCGGACAGGGGTATCTCTGAAGCTTTCTTT. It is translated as CASRADRGISEAFF.

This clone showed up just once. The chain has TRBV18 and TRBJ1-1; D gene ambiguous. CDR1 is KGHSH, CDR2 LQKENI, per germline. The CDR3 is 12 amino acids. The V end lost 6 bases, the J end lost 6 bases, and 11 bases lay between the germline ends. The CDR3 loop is CASSMRLAEAFF. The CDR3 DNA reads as TGTGCCAGCTCCATGAGGCTGGCTGAAGCTTTCTTT.

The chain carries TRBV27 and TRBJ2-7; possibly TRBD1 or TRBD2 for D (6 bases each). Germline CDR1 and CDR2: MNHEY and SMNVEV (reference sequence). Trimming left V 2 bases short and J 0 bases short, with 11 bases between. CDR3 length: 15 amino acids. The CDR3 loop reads CASSLTSRGSYEQYF. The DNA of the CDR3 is TGTGCCAGCAGTTTAACTAGCAGGGGCTCCTACGAGCAGTACTTC.

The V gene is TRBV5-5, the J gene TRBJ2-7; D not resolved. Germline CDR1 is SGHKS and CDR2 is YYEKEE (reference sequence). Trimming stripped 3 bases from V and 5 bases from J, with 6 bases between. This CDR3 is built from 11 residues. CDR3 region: CASSYRDEQYF. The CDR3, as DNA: TGTGCCAGCAGCTACCGCGACGAGCAGTACTTC.

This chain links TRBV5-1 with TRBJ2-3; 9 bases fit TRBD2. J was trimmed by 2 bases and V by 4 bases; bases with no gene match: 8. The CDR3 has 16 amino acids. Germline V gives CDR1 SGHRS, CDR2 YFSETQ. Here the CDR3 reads CASSPLAGSLTDTQYF. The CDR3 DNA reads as TGCGCCAGCAGCCCGCTAGCGGGATCCCTCACAGATACGCAGTATTTT. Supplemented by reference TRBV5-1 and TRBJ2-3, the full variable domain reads KAGVTQTPRYLIKTRGQQVTLSCSPISGHRSVSWYQQTPGQGLQFLFEYFSETQRNKGNFPGRFSGRQFSNSRSEMNVSTLELGDSALYLCASSPLAGSLTDTQYFGPGTRLTVL.

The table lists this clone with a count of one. Written as DNA, the CDR3 is TGTGCCAGCAGCTTGGAAGGGACAGGGGGATTTGGCTACACCTTC. This translates into CASSLEGTGGFGYTF. V gene TRBV5-6 combines with J gene TRBJ1-2; 11 nucleotides line up with TRBD1. The V gene's germline CDR1 is SGHDT and CDR2 YYEEEE. The CDR3 spans 15 residues. The V segment lost 0 bases and the J segment 7 bases; nucleotides outside the gene matches: 5.

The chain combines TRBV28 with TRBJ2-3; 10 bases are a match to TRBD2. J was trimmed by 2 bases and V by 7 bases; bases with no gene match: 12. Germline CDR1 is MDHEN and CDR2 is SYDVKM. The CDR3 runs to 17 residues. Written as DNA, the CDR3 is TGTGCCAGCACCTCCATGGGGCTAGCGGGAGCCACAGATACGCAGTATTTT. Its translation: CASTSMGLAGATDTQYF.

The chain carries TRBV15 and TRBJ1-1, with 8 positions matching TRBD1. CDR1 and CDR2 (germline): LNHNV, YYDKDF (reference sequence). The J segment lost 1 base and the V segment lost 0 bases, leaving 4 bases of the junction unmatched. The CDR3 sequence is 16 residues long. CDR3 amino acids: CATSRDLGTGNTEAFF. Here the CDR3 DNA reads TGTGCCACCAGCAGAGATCTCGGGACAGGGAACACTGAAGCTTTCTTT.

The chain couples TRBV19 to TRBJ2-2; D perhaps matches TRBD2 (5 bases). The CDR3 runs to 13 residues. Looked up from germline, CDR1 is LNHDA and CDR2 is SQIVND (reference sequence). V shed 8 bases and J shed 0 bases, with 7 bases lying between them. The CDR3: CASPAANTGELFF. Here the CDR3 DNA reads TGTGCCAGTCCAGCGGCGAACACCGGGGAGCTGTTTTTT.

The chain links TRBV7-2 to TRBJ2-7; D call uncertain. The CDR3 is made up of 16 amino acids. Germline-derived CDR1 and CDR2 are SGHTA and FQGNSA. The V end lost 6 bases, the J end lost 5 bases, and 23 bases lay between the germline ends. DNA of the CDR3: TGTGCCAGCAGTTACACCGCGGCCAGTGGCATCCACGAGCAGTACTTC. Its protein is CASSYTAASGIHEQYF. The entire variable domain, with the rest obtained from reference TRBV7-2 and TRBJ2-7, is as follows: GAGVSQSPSNKVTEKGKDVELRCDPISGHTALYWYRQSLGQGLEFLIYFQGNSAPDKSGLPSDRFSAERTGGSVSTLTIQRTQQEDSAVYLCASSYTAASGIHEQYFGPGTRLTVT.

In DNA, the CDR3 is TGTGCCAGCAGCTTATCTGGACTAGCGGATCACCGGACTTCCTACGAGCAGTACTTC. Protein product: CASSLSGLADHRTSYEQYF. This chain links TRBV11-2 with TRBJ2-7; TRBD2 aligns across 10 bases. V was pared by 2 bases and J by 1 base, with 14 bases of the junction left unmatched. Looked up from germline, CDR1 is SGHAT and CDR2 is FQNNGV. CDR3 length: 19 amino acids.

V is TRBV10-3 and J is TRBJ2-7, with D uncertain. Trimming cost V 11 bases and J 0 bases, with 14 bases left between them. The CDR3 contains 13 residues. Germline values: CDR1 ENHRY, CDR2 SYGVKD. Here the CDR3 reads CAVSLGGSYEQYF. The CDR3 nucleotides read TGTGCCGTATCGTTAGGTGGCTCCTACGAGCAGTACTTC.

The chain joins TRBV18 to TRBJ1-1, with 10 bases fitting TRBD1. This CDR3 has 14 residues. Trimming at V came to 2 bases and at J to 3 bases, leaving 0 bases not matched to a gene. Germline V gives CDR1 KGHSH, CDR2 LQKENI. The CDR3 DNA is TGTGCCAGCTCACCAGGGACAGGGGACACTGAAGCTTTCTTT. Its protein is CASSPGTGDTEAFF. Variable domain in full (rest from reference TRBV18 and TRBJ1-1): NAGVMQNPRHLVRRRGQEARLRCSPMKGHSHVYWYRQLPEEGLKFMVYLQKENIIDESGMPKERFSAEFPKEGPSILRIQQVVRGDSAAYFCASSPGTGDTEAFFGQGTRLTVV.

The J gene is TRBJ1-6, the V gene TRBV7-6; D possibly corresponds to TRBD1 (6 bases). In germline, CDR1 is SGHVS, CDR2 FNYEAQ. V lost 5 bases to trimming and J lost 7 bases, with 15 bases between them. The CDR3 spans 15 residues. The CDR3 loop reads CASSPTGGTNSPLHF. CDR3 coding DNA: TGTGCCAGCAGCCCCACGGGGGGCACCAATTCACCCCTCCACTTT. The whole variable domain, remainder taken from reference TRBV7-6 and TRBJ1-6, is GAGVSQSPRYKVTKRGQDVALRCDPISGHVSLYWYRQALGQGPEFLTYFNYEAQQDKSGLPNDRFSAERPEGSISTLTIQRTEQRDSAMYRCASSPTGGTNSPLHFGNGTRLTVT.

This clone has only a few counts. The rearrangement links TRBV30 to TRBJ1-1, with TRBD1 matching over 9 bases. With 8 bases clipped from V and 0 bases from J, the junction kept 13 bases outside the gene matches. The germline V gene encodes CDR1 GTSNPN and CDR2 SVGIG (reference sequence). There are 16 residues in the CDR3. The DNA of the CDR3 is TGTGCCACAAATAAGCCGGGACAGGGAATGAACACTGAAGCTTTCTTT. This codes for CATNKPGQGMNTEAFF. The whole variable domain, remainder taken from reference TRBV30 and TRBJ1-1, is SQTIHQWPATLVQPVGSPLSLECTVEGTSNPNLYWYRQAAGRGLQLLFYSVGIGQISSEVPQNLSASRPQDRQFILSSKKLLLSDSGFYLCATNKPGQGMNTEAFFGQGTRLTVV.

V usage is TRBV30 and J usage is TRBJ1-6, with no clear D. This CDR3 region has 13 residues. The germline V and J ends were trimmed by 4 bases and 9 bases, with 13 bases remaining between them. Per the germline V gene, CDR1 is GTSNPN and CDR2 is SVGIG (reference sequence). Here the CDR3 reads CAWNPGNTSPLHF. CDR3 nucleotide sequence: TGTGCCTGGAACCCAGGAAATACTTCACCCCTCCACTTT. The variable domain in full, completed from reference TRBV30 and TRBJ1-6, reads SQTIHQWPATLVQPVGSPLSLECTVEGTSNPNLYWYRQAAGRGLQLLFYSVGIGQISSEVPQNLSASRPQDRQFILSSKKLLLSDSGFYLCAWNPGNTSPLHFGNGTRLTVT.

CDR3 loop: CASSLTGGRPQHF. The CDR3 DNA reads TGTGCCAGCAGCCTCACCGGGGGTCGGCCCCAGCATTTT. V is TRBV7-2 and J is TRBJ1-5, with D perhaps TRBD1 (5 bases). The germline V gene has CDR1 SGHTA and CDR2 FQGNSA. V lost 5 bases and J lost 9, with 14 bases in between. The CDR3 has 13 residues.

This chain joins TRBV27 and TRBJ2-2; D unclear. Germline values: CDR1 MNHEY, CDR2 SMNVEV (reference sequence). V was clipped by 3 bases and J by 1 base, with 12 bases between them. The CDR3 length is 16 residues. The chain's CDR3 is CASSFRLGRNTGELFF. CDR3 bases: TGTGCCAGCAGTTTTAGGCTCGGACGGAACACCGGGGAGCTGTTTTTT.